This T cell receptor beta chain was profiled in a study of cytomegalovirus exposure and HLA in healthy donors. Study-level information: Later, an analysis reported that the 110 or so validation repertoires had used the same platform as the roughly 700 first-cohort repertoires.

In the case of this clone: Antigen specificity is unknown. The sample contains more than one DNA sequence encoding this CDR3.

The protocol was immunoSEQ multiplex PCR, while the TCRdb copy is restricted to in-frame clones and leaves out a portion. The repertoire has more than 150,000 clones, approximately 84% of them found once; the top ten carry 2.5% to 3.5%. Study results and limitations: The investigators catalogued under 200 TCR beta chains as cytomegalovirus-associated.

The germline gives CDR1 KGHSH, CDR2 LQKENI. The CDR3 is made up of 13 amino acids. Trimming took 3 bases from V and 6 from J, leaving 11 bases between them. The donors were part of the validation cohort of more than 90 subjects. That cohort was separate from the first cohort, which comprised under 700 subjects. The chain recombines TRBV18 with TRBJ1-2; possibly TRBD1 for D (6 bases). This TCR came from a woman aged 18-29 years in good health and CMV-seropositive. Sequencing was done on a sample of PBMCs. DNA of the CDR3: TGTGCCAGCTCACCGCGTCCAGGGGATGGCTACACCTTC. Protein: CASSPRPGDGYTF.